A selection of T cell receptor beta chains follows, all from one sample in a study of blood T cell repertoires in COVID-19. Profiled with immunoSEQ multiplex PCR; TCRdb holds only in-frame clones, not every one. This table holds 300,000 to 400,000 clones, about 88% found once. Sequencing used PBMCs or T cells enriched from blood (not recorded which). The receptors were gathered from a woman younger than 30 who had recovered from COVID-19. Each CDR3 is given with its conserved first and last residue.

v_call,cdr3_aa
TRBV14,CASSQVPKNSPLHF
TRBV6-4,CASSDGKQGSPLHF
TRBV9,CASSPPIQGPENTEAFF
TRBV6-6,CASSYSTLTYEQYF
TRBV6-6,CASSPISSYEQYF
TRBV5-5,CASTIQGARDTIYF
TRBV2,CASSEAQVYGYTF
TRBV7-9,CASSPKLTGDGYTF
TRBV6-5,CASSLGQHTEAFF
TRBV19,CASSIDGFMNTEAFF
TRBV13,CASSRGTGGEKLFF
TRBV25-1,CASSGGTTTNEKLFF
TRBV9,CASSVGTGYGLNTEAFF
TRBV11-2,CASSFSPRDTYNEQFF
TRBV5-5,CASSLVGQNTEAFF
TRBV5-1,CASSLTSGGAETQYF
TRBV28,CASSQGSTNEKLFF
TRBV10-2,CASSDRGPTDTQYF
TRBV20-1,CSASDAGTGRTEAFF
TRBV20-1,CSARNNGYTF
TRBV5-6,CASSFLQGRGAGSPLHF
TRBV10-1,CASSDRQGRDQPQHF
TRBV19,CASSDQGAVRGSQHF
TRBV4-2,CASSQQGSRANYGYTF
TRBV3-1/TRBV3-2,CASSPGQGANYGYTF
TRBV21-1,CASSKASSGGMGTQYF
TRBV5-4,CASSGTAVVEGYTF
TRBV7-8,CASSGRPNEQFF
TRBV6-6,CASRPPGGGPGEQYF
TRBV7-9,CADGEDGYTF
TRBV5-1,CASSLQGAAYNSPLHF
TRBV6-5,CASWGPRNTEAFF
TRBV9,CASSADTDEAFF
TRBV5-1,CASSVAGLAGGPPDTQYF
TRBV19,CASSMAGLNTEAFF
TRBV18,CASSLFGEENNEQFF
TRBV14,CASSQNRQANEQFF
TRBV28,CASSLLTGSGEKLFF
TRBV7-9,CASSTRTGFGYTF
TRBV28,CASSSTIGVYEQYF
TRBV7-8,CASSLMNLREGDYGYTF
TRBV6-5,CASSLGQGNSPLHF
TRBV3-1/TRBV3-2,CASRNRASYEQYF
TRBV5-1,CASRRAESTDTQYF
TRBV24-1,CATSDAQGTGFDKETQYF
TRBV7-9,CASSLVDRGANEKLFF
TRBV2,CASSVRGNQPQHF
TRBV5-1,CASSPLAGGSKNIQYF
TRBV5-4,CASSVDREYQETQYF
TRBV5-1,CASSADDDYGYTF
TRBV30,CAWSLTVAGNTIYF
TRBV2,CASGTQQPQHF
TRBV2,CASSEPRQGARYQETQYF
TRBV13,CASSLPRQGKETQYF
TRBV9,CASSVGREGNTEAFF
TRBV6-5,CASSKSRVSGNTIYF
TRBV4-2,CASSHTLPGQGGYEQYF
TRBV12-3/TRBV12-4,CASSFRGNQPQHF
TRBV21-1,CASGGQYSYNEQFF
TRBV12-3/TRBV12-4,CASSYQGSTEAFF